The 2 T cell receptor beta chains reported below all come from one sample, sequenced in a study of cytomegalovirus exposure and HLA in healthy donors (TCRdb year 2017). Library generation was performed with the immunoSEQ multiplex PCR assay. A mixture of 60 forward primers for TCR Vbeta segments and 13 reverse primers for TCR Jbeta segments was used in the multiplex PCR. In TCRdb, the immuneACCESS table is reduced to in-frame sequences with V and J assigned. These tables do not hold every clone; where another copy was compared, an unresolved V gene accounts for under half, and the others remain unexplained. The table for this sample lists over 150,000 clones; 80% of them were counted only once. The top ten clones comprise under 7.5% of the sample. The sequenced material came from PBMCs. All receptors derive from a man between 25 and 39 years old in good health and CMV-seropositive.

CDR3 in amino acids: CASSERGGEGEQYF. In DNA, the CDR3 is TGCGCCAGCAGTGAGCGAGGAGGAGAAGGCGAGCAGTACTTC. The chain joins TRBV10-1 to TRBJ2-7; D is possibly TRBD2 (5 bases). CDR3 length equals 14 residues. Germline CDR1 WNHNN, CDR2 SYGVQD (reference sequence). V was cut by 2 bases and J by 6 bases, with 14 bases left in between.

The chain's CDR3 is CASSPWDYRQGDTQYF. In DNA form, the CDR3 reads TGTGCCAGCAGCCCTTGGGACTACCGACAAGGAGATACGCAGTATTTT. This sequence joins TRBV7-9 and TRBJ2-3, with 7 bases matching TRBD2. The CDR3 is made up of 16 amino acids. J gave up 5 bases and V 5 bases, and 13 bases lay outside the gene matches. Germline CDR1 SEHNR, CDR2 FQNEAQ (reference sequence).